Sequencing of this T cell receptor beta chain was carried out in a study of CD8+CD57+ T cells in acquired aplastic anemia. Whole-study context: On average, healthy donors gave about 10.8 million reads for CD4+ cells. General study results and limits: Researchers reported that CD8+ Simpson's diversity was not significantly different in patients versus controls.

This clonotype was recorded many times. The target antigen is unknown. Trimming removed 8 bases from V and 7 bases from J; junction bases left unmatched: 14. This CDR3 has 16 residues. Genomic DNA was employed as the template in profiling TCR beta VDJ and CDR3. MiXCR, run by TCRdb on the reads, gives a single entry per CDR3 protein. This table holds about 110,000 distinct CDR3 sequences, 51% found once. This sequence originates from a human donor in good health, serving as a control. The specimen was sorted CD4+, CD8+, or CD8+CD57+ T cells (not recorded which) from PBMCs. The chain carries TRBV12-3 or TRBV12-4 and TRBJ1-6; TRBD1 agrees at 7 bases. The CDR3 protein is CASGERGRGVNSPLHF. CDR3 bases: TGTGCCAGCGGGGAGAGGGGGCGCGGAGTGAATTCACCCCTCCACTTT.